The next 32 T cell receptor beta chains were all read from a single sample in a study of radiotherapy plus CTLA-4 blockade in lung cancer. Clones were read by immunoSEQ multiplex PCR, and TCRdb kept only the in-frame ones, dropping some. The table records 50,000 to 65,000 clones, around 80% of them present only once. The sample here was peripheral blood, taken from a patient treated with radiotherapy plus ipilimumab. These receptors were collected from a human donor with non-small cell lung cancer who had a partial response to radiotherapy plus ipilimumab.

The table lists this clone with a few counts. The CDR3 here is CASSLAERTGNNYGYTF. The CDR3 DNA reads TGCGCCAGCAGCTTGGCCGAACGGACAGGGAATAACTATGGCTACACCTTC. The chain recombines TRBV5-1 with TRBJ1-2, with 8 bases fitting TRBD1. Germline V CDR1 and CDR2: SGHRS, YFSETQ. Trimming removed 0 bases from V and 1 base from J; junction bases left unmatched: 8. There are 17 residues in the CDR3. The full variable domain, rest sourced from reference TRBV5-1 and TRBJ1-2, is KAGVTQTPRYLIKTRGQQVTLSCSPISGHRSVSWYQQTPGQGLQFLFEYFSETQRNKGNFPGRFSGRQFSNSRSEMNVSTLELGDSALYLCASSLAERTGNNYGYTFGSGTRLTVV.

The chain links TRBV10-3 to TRBJ1-2; a possible D gene is TRBD1 (6 bases). V lost 8 bases and J 4 bases, leaving 11 bases between the germline ends. CDR1 ENHRY and CDR2 SYGVKD come from the germline V gene. The CDR3 is made up of 12 amino acids. In nucleotides, the CDR3 is TGTGCCATCTTAAAGGACAGCTATGGCTACACCTTC. Translated, it gives CAILKDSYGYTF.

Comment on this clone: The junction and the germline gene differ at one end; a read error may be behind it. V is TRBV5-6 and J is TRBJ2-3; TRBD2 matches at 9 bases. CDR1 is SGHDT and CDR2 is YYEEEE in the germline V gene. This CDR3 contains 16 residues. The CDR3 DNA sequence: TGTGCCAGCAGGGCCATTCTAGCGGGGCCCACAAATACGCAGTATTTT. Its protein is CASRAILAGPTNTQYF.

The gene calls are TRBV29-1 and TRBJ2-7; possibly TRBD2 for D (6 bases). This CDR3 spans 13 amino acids. Trimming left V 1 base short and J 5 bases short, with 12 bases between. Germline CDR1 is SQVTM and CDR2 is ANQGSEA. The CDR3 protein is CSVEGRVRDEQYF. CDR3 bases: TGCAGCGTTGAAGGGAGGGTCCGGGACGAGCAGTACTTC.

The rearrangement uses TRBV6-1 and TRBJ1-5; D call uncertain. CDR3 length: 13 amino acids. Deletions cut 7 bases from V and 7 bases from J, with 14 bases between. Germline assignment: CDR1 MNHNS and CDR2 SASEGT. In nucleotides, the CDR3 is TGTGCCAGCACCATGAGTTCGGTCCAGCCCCAGCATTTT. This encodes CASTMSSVQPQHF.

The chain has TRBV6-6 and TRBJ1-3; 7 bases agree with TRBD1. From germline, CDR1 is MNHNY and CDR2 SVGAGI (reference sequence). The CDR3 is 14 amino acids. Trimming at V came to 6 bases and at J to 2 bases, leaving 4 bases not matched to a gene. The CDR3 DNA follows: TGTGCCAGCAGGACGACAGGGACTGGAAACACCATATATTTT. Amino acid sequence: CASRTTGTGNTIYF.

The chain carries TRBV5-1 and TRBJ1-2; D remains unclear. Trimming pared 8 bases from V and 7 bases from J, leaving 15 bases between. CDR3 size: 12 residues. Per the germline V gene, CDR1 is SGHRS and CDR2 is YFSETQ. DNA of the CDR3: TGCGCCAGAGAGGAGGTGGATGGTGGCTACACCTTC. Amino acids: CAREEVDGGYTF.

The V gene is TRBV5-1, the J gene TRBJ1-1; 7 nucleotides agree with TRBD1. The junction had 7 bases not matched to a gene; V was cut back by 5 bases and J by 0 bases. The CDR3 contains 15 residues. CDR1 SGHRS and CDR2 YFSETQ come from the germline V gene. Here the CDR3 reads CASSYRQGMNTEAFF. CDR3 nucleotide sequence: TGCGCCAGCAGTTACCGACAGGGAATGAACACTGAAGCTTTCTTT.

CDR3 region: CASSLGQGNTGELFF. The CDR3 bases are TGTGCCAGCAGCTTGGGACAGGGGAACACCGGGGAGCTGTTTTTT. The chain uses TRBV5-4 and TRBJ2-2, with 7 bases aligning to TRBD1. The CDR3 runs 15 residues. J gave up 1 base and V 0 bases, and 0 bases lay outside the gene matches. Germline V gives CDR1 SGHNT, CDR2 YYREEE (reference sequence).

The CDR3, as DNA: TGTGCCAGCAGCTCCTTAGGTCGACAGGATTCACCCCTCCACTTT. This encodes CASSSLGRQDSPLHF. This sequence joins TRBV5-6 and TRBJ1-6, with D maybe TRBD1 (6 bases). This CDR3 is built from 15 residues. V shed 3 bases and J shed 8 bases, with 15 bases lying between them. Germline CDR1 SGHDT, CDR2 YYEEEE. Using reference TRBV5-6 and TRBJ1-6 for the parts outside the CDR3, the full variable domain is DAGVTQSPTHLIKTRGQQVTLRCSPKSGHDTVSWYQQALGQGPQFIFQYYEEEERQRGNFPDRFSGHQFPNYSSELNVNALLLGDSALYLCASSSLGRQDSPLHFGNGTRLTVT.

The sample holds a few counts of this clone. This chain connects TRBV6-6 to TRBJ1-5, with 11 bases identical to TRBD1. The CDR3 runs 15 residues. CDR1 is MNHNY, CDR2 SVGAGI, per germline (reference sequence). The trim removed 6 bases at V and 7 bases at J, leaving 8 bases unmatched. CDR3 sequence: CASRGPGTGGQPQHF. The CDR3 bases are TGTGCCAGCAGGGGCCCCGGGACAGGGGGACAGCCCCAGCATTTT.

The chain joins TRBV4-1 to TRBJ2-1; 11 positions agree with TRBD2. There are 17 residues in the CDR3. Germline V gene sequence: CDR1 MGHRA, CDR2 YSYEKL. V trimming: 2 bases; J trimming: 2 bases; junction bases outside the gene matches: 5. As DNA, the CDR3 is TGCGCCAGCAGCCAAAGACTACTAGCGGGGGCCTACAATGAGCAGTTCTTC. As protein: CASSQRLLAGAYNEQFF.

The chain joins TRBV4-3 to TRBJ2-5; possible D gene TRBD1, 6 bases. The CDR3 runs to 13 residues. Germline CDR1 is LGHNA and CDR2 is YSLEER. Trimming stripped 3 bases from V and 5 bases from J, with 10 bases between. The CDR3 sequence: CASSQTGRETQYF. Written as DNA, the CDR3 is TGCGCCAGCAGCCAGACAGGAAGGGAGACCCAGTACTTC.

The V and J genes are TRBV19 and TRBJ1-2; TRBD1 agrees at 9 bases. CDR3 length equals 14 residues. V gave up 6 bases and J gave up 2 bases; unmatched junction bases: 4. Germline V CDR1 and CDR2: LNHDA, SQIVND (reference sequence). CDR3 loop: CASRDRGSNYGYTF. DNA of the CDR3: TGTGCCAGTAGGGACAGGGGTTCGAACTATGGCTACACCTTC.

The chain links TRBV19 to TRBJ1-6; 9 bases agree with TRBD1. Germline CDR1 LNHDA, CDR2 SQIVND (reference sequence). The CDR3 contains 15 residues. With 6 bases clipped from V and 7 bases from J, the junction kept 7 bases outside the gene matches. The CDR3 region is CASRWGQGGNSPLHF. The CDR3 coding sequence is TGTGCCAGTAGATGGGGACAGGGAGGGAATTCACCCCTCCACTTT.

V and J are TRBV19 and TRBJ1-4; no clear D gene. V shed 3 bases and J shed 0 bases, with 14 bases lying between them. The CDR3 loop spans 17 amino acids. The germline CDR1 and CDR2 sequences are LNHDA and SQIVND (reference sequence). CDR3 coding DNA: TGTGCCAGTAGTATGCGCGGCATCACGGCAACTAATGAAAAACTGTTTTTT. Translating it yields CASSMRGITATNEKLFF.

The table lists this clone with a few counts. V and J are TRBV7-3 and TRBJ2-2, with D perhaps TRBD2 (5 bases). The CDR3 runs to 13 residues. V shed 3 bases and J shed 4 bases, with 6 bases lying between them. Germline CDR1 SGHTA, CDR2 FQGTGA. The CDR3 DNA follows: TGTGCCAGCAGCTTTGGAGGCACCGGGGAGCTGTTTTTT. Translated, it gives CASSFGGTGELFF.

V gene TRBV9 combines with J gene TRBJ2-7; 7 nucleotides match TRBD2. V was clipped by 0 bases and J by 2 bases; unmatched bases: 5. Germline CDR1 SGDLS, CDR2 YYNGEE. CDR3 length: 15 amino acids. CDR3 in amino acids: CASSVGGGAAYEQYF. The CDR3 coding sequence is TGTGCCAGCAGCGTAGGGGGAGGGGCGGCCTACGAGCAGTACTTC.

The chain carries TRBV6-6 and TRBJ2-5; D ambiguous. V lost 0 bases and J 5 bases, leaving 10 bases between the germline ends. The CDR3 contains 14 residues. In germline, CDR1 is MNHNY, CDR2 SVGAGI (reference sequence). The CDR3 DNA reads as TGTGCCAGCAGTTACTCGTCCTCCCGGGAGACCCAGTACTTC. This translates into CASSYSSSRETQYF.

V and J are TRBV7-2 and TRBJ1-6; D might be TRBD1 (5 bases). This CDR3 region has 17 residues. CDR1 is SGHTA, CDR2 FQGNSA, per germline. Trimming took 4 bases from V and 7 from J, leaving 20 bases between them. CDR3: CASSYPVGGPKNSPLHF. DNA for the CDR3: TGTGCCAGCAGCTATCCAGTCGGGGGACCGAAAAATTCACCCCTCCACTTT.

This chain joins TRBV9 and TRBJ2-7; tentative D call: TRBD1 (7 bases). CDR1 and CDR2 (germline): SGDLS, YYNGEE. V lost 6 bases and J 2 bases, leaving 15 bases between the germline ends. The CDR3 spans 14 residues. The CDR3 region has the DNA TGTGCCAGCACTCGGGGGACAGAGACCTACGAGCAGTACTTC. As protein: CASTRGTETYEQYF.

The chain joins TRBV6-5 to TRBJ2-7, with D uncertain. Trimming left V 8 bases short and J 2 bases short, with 10 bases between. Per germline, CDR1 MNHEY and CDR2 SVGAGI. The CDR3 extends over 12 amino acids. This CDR3 reads CASRAGAYEQYF. CDR3 bases: TGTGCCAGCCGAGCCGGAGCCTACGAGCAGTACTTC.

This clone was seen only once. This rearrangement joins TRBV4-2 to TRBJ2-1; 8 positions agree with TRBD2. Germline V lookup: CDR1 LGHNA, CDR2 YNFKEQ. V gave up 4 bases and J gave up 4 bases; unmatched junction bases: 6. This CDR3 has 15 amino acids. The CDR3 nucleotides are TGTGCCAGCAGCCGCGACCGGGAGGGGTACAATGAGCAGTTCTTC. It codes for CASSRDREGYNEQFF.

V gene TRBV18 combines with J gene TRBJ2-3; 7 bases line up with TRBD2. The germline CDR1 and CDR2 sequences are KGHSH and LQKENI. CDR3 length equals 15 residues. V shed 4 bases and J 3 bases; nucleotides not matched to a gene: 7. CDR3: CASSLERGTTDTQYF. The CDR3 coding sequence is TGTGCCAGCTCACTCGAGCGGGGCACTACAGATACGCAGTATTTT.

The CDR3 DNA is TGTGCCAGCAGCTTGAGGCGGGGGTTTGGCAATGAGCAGTTCTTC. This gives the protein CASSLRRGFGNEQFF. The chain joins TRBV5-8 to TRBJ2-1; TRBD2 matches 7 bases. The CDR3 runs 15 residues. Unmatched junction bases numbered 7, after V lost 1 base and J lost 6 bases. Per germline, CDR1 SGHTS and CDR2 YDEGEE.

This clone was counted a single time. The chain employs TRBV12-5 and TRBJ2-5, with D perhaps TRBD2 (6 bases). Trimming cost V 1 base and J 2 bases, with 14 bases left between them. The germline V gene encodes CDR1 LGHNT and CDR2 FRNRAP. The CDR3 has 16 residues. Written as DNA, the CDR3 is TGTGCTAGTGGTTTGGGGTCGGGGGACGGACAAGAGACCCAGTACTTC. Translation gives CASGLGSGDGQETQYF.

This clone was seen a single time. The J gene is TRBJ2-6, the V gene TRBV19; tentative D call: TRBD1 (6 bases). V was pared by 1 base and J by 0 bases, with 16 bases between. CDR3 length: 19 residues. The V gene's germline CDR1 is LNHDA and CDR2 SQIVND (reference sequence). The CDR3 here is CASSIVRGTGPSGANVLTF. The CDR3 bases are TGTGCCAGTAGTATAGTCAGGGGAACTGGACCCTCTGGGGCCAACGTCCTGACTTTC.

V and J are TRBV10-3 and TRBJ2-3, with 8 bases matching TRBD2. Germline V gene sequence: CDR1 ENHRY, CDR2 SYGVKD. The CDR3 extends over 18 amino acids. Germline trimming cut 0 bases from V and 3 bases from J; bases unmatched to any gene: 11. CDR3 protein: CAISESMQAGVGTDTQYF. CDR3 bases: TGTGCCATCAGTGAGTCGATGCAAGCGGGGGTTGGTACAGATACGCAGTATTTT.

The rearrangement joins TRBV19 to TRBJ1-1; 7 nucleotides agree with TRBD1. The CDR3 length is 13 residues. The V gene end was trimmed by 6 bases and the J gene end by 3 bases; junction bases not matched to a gene: 4. CDR1 LNHDA and CDR2 SQIVND come from the germline V gene (reference sequence). As DNA, the CDR3 is TGTGCCAGTAGATTTGACAGGGACACTGAAGCTTTCTTT. This sequence encodes CASRFDRDTEAFF.

The chain uses TRBV9 and TRBJ2-7; D perhaps matches TRBD2 (5 bases). This CDR3 comprises 15 residues. In germline, CDR1 is SGDLS, CDR2 YYNGEE. Trimming left V 4 bases short and J 2 bases short, with 16 bases between. The CDR3 here is CASSPHEGDTYEQYF. The CDR3 DNA is TGTGCCAGCAGCCCCCACGAGGGTGACACCTACGAGCAGTACTTC.

This chain links TRBV7-2 with TRBJ2-1; the match to TRBD2 covers 7 bases. CDR1 SGHTA and CDR2 FQGNSA come from the germline V gene. CDR3 size: 16 residues. V was pared by 4 bases and J by 0 bases, with 6 bases of the junction left unmatched. CDR3 DNA sequence: TGTGCCAGCAGCTATCACGGGGGGAACTCCTACAATGAGCAGTTCTTC. Amino acids: CASSYHGGNSYNEQFF.

On this clone: The same CDR3 arises from other DNA sequences in this sample as well. The V gene is TRBV18, the J gene TRBJ2-3; unclear D gene. The germline V gene encodes CDR1 KGHSH and CDR2 LQKENI. Trimming cost V 3 bases and J 0 bases, with 10 bases left between them. This CDR3 region has 15 residues. Here the CDR3 reads CASSPGQRSTDTQYF. In nucleotides, the CDR3 is TGTGCCAGCTCACCGGGCCAGAGAAGCACAGATACGCAGTATTTT.